This T cell receptor beta chain was found in a study of blood T cell repertoires in COVID-19. Across the study: Some COVID-19 samples were acute and others convalescent; all came from the United States, Italy and Spain. Sources were T cells, B-cell-depleted T cells, or PBMCs; the material itself was cDNA or gDNA.

How the authors handled the data: Estimates of nucleated cell counts were drawn from the amplification of reference gene primers. TCRdb's table, derived via immunoSEQ multiplex PCR, lists solely in-frame clones and lacks some. The V and J calls and clone size were taken over from that table, and D and trimming were inferred from the DNA. The sample contains about 140,000 clones, under 85% of which appear only once. V lost 0 bases, J lost 2 bases, and 8 bases lay in between. CDR1 and CDR2 (germline): SGHRS, YFSETQ. This CDR3 is 14 amino acids long. This chain uses TRBV5-1 with TRBJ2-5; D unclear. This receptor was obtained from a man aged 50-59 years with active or convalescent COVID-19. The sequenced sample was peripheral blood. The CDR3 DNA reads as TGCGCCAGCAGCTTGGAAGTCAGGCAAGAGACCCAGTACTTC. Translating it yields CASSLEVRQETQYF. The full variable domain, in which reference TRBV5-1 and TRBJ2-5 provide the parts outside the CDR3, is KAGVTQTPRYLIKTRGQQVTLSCSPISGHRSVSWYQQTPGQGLQFLFEYFSETQRNKGNFPGRFSGRQFSNSRSEMNVSTLELGDSALYLCASSLEVRQETQYFGPGTRLLVL.